Listed here is a single T cell receptor beta chain. Only in-frame clones appear in the TCRdb table, and some are missing; sequencing was by immunoSEQ multiplex PCR. The sample holds 100,000 to 150,000 clones, approximately 84% seen once. Documented time point: pretreatment peripheral blood. This sample is drawn from a study of PD-L1 blockade in urothelial cancer. On the study more broadly: Blood was subjected to analysis at 3 weeks (second dose) and 6 weeks following treatment start.

Looked up from germline, CDR1 is MGHRA and CDR2 is YSYEKL. The CDR3 has 15 residues. V was cut by 4 bases and J by 7 bases, with 14 bases left in between. Material: PBMCs, obtained around atezolizumab (anti-PD-L1) treatment. The chain recombines TRBV4-1 with TRBJ1-6, with a tentative D call TRBD1 (6 bases). The receptor comes from a man aged 50 to 59 with urothelial cancer. DNA for the CDR3: TGCGCCAGCAGCCCTTGGACAGACGTCAATTCACCCCTCCACTTT. The encoded protein is CASSPWTDVNSPLHF.